What follows is one TCR beta chain and its context. The data were taken from a study of blood T cell repertoires in COVID-19. The overall study: Samples representing acute and convalescent COVID-19 were sourced from the United States, Italy and Spain.

Here immunoSEQ multiplex PCR was the method, and the copy in TCRdb shows in-frame clones only, minus some. The sample records 110,000 to 150,000 clones, more than 80% being singletons. With 10 bases clipped from V and 0 bases from J, the junction kept 12 bases outside the gene matches. CDR1 and CDR2 (germline): SGHTA, FQGNSA. The CDR3 is 16 amino acids. Participants reported their clinical history, and cohort assignment relied on those reports. Donors in Cohort 3 who had recovered were those with two negative PCRs, healthcare professional clearance, or resolution of their symptoms. The sample consisted of PBMCs or T cells enriched from blood (not recorded which). The origin of this receptor is a man in his fifties who had recovered from COVID-19. This sequence joins TRBV7-2 and TRBJ2-5; 9 nucleotides align to TRBD1. The CDR3 protein is CATQGQGLGYQETQYF. Here the CDR3 DNA reads TGTGCCACCCAGGGACAGGGTCTTGGTTACCAAGAGACCCAGTACTTC.